What follows is one T cell receptor beta chain and its context. The antigen is unknown. Checkpoint therapy with ipilimumab 1 mg/kg began 14 to 28 days after transplant. Patients received nivolumab 3 mg/kg at weeks 1, 4, 7, 10, then fortnightly to week 26. This specimen comes from a study of ipilimumab plus nivolumab after autologous stem cell transplantation. The wider study: A median of roughly 8 nivolumab and four to six ipilimumab doses were given. General observations from the study: TCR repertoire, Treg phenotype and gut microbiota reportedly support more study of this approach.

Measured with immunoSEQ multiplex PCR; TCRdb has only the in-frame clones, and not every one. The sample contains about 83,000 clones, 83% of which appear only once. Per germline, CDR1 MNHNY and CDR2 SVGAGI (reference sequence). The CDR3 sequence is 16 residues long. The ends were cut back, 6 bases at V and 4 bases at J, with 19 bases in the middle. The sample in question was PBMCs, obtained in a trial of ipilimumab plus nivolumab as post-transplant consolidation. The source is a male donor with diffuse large B-cell lymphoma. The chain recombines TRBV6-6 with TRBJ1-3; D possibly corresponds to TRBD1 (6 bases). The CDR3 spells CASSRAGGGAGNTIYF. In DNA, the CDR3 is TGTGCCAGCAGCCGGGCGGGAGGGGGTGCAGGAAACACCATATATTTT.